This section outlines one T cell receptor (beta chain) sequence together with its context. The sample holds many counts of this clone. Its binding antigen is unknown. It has no much larger one-base neighbor in the sample; base qualities were not kept. Based on the germline V gene, the CDR1 and CDR2 sequences are KGHSH and LQKENI. V is reduced by 4 bases and J by 5 bases, leaving a spacing of 17 bases between them. The CDR3 runs 15 amino acids, cysteine and phenylalanine included. Kept here is only the CDR3 DNA, which spans 45 bases and is read in frame from base 1. No treatment had been received by any patient before thyroid surgery. The study retrospectively analysed patient clinical samples collected from the early 2010s to the late 2010s using T-cell receptor beta sequencing. Preparation of the library involved PCR. TCRdb records Illumina HiSeq 4000 as the sequencer. High-throughput sequencing was used to profile the TCR beta-chain CDR3 region of each patient. As for the original processing: The researchers built a classifier to tell apart papillary thyroid cancer patients with distant metastasis, based on CDR3 differences among clinicopathological groups. The Shannon index was used to assess repertoire diversity, and the Morisita-Horn index was used to assess tumor-blood repertoire similarity. TCRdb took the public reads, trimmed them with fastp at Q25, ran MiXCR for clone calling and kept in-frame beta chains. Here the V and J calls rest on TCRdb's processing, not on the authors' analysis. The sample profile shows just over 8,000 clones; more than 20% of them were found once. The ten largest clones capture less than 30% of the sample.

The source of the sample is a study of metastatic and nonmetastatic thyroid tumors (dated by TCRdb to the early 2020s). About the study as a whole: Repertoires from peripheral blood and from tumor or nodule tissue samples of malignant and benign thyroid patients were compared.

Study-level results and caveats: In both blood and tumor samples, malignant tumors were reported to have significantly higher TCR beta diversity than benign nodules.

Recombination connected TRBV18 to TRBJ2-5; a tentative D match to TRBD1 spans 6 bases. This receptor was obtained from a female donor with papillary thyroid cancer or a benign thyroid nodule (not recorded which). Some clones in this sample may be carry-over from other donors' samples. The sequenced material came from tumor tissue. The DNA sequence is given as TGTGCCAGCTCACTTTCGGCAGGGGATGATGAGACCCAGTACTTC. Its protein product is CASSLSAGDDETQYF.